This note documents a single T cell receptor beta chain sequence. The antigen is unknown. The data were taken from a study of cytomegalovirus exposure and HLA in healthy donors. Overall study findings and caveats: A later analysis reportedly found fewer N-insertions in an Asian-associated ancestry cluster than the roughly 700-donor mean.

Primers for the PCR totalled 60 Vbeta and 13 Jbeta. Produced via immunoSEQ multiplex PCR; TCRdb's table is partial and in-frame only. Of some 150,000 clones listed, roughly 80% were seen once; the top ten hold around 3.2%. Trimming at V came to 0 bases and at J to 6 bases, leaving 7 bases not matched to a gene. The CDR3 contains 16 residues. CDR1 LGHNA and CDR2 YNFKEQ come from the germline V gene. This receptor was obtained from a human donor in good health. The V call is TRBV4-2, the J call TRBJ2-3, with TRBD1 matching 9 bases. Specimen: PBMCs. The CDR3 loop reads CASSQEWTGAQDTQYF. In DNA form, the CDR3 reads TGTGCCAGCAGCCAAGAGTGGACAGGGGCGCAGGATACGCAGTATTTT.